The 6 T cell receptor beta chains reported below all come from one sample, sequenced in a study of control samples from healthy donors and cancer patients. Assay used: immunoSEQ multiplex PCR; TCRdb lists only in-frame clones, some missing. Of roughly 55,000 clones in the sample, approximately 95% are singletons; the top ten hold approximately 0.99%. The specimen was blood. The source of these receptors is a woman aged 18-29 years in good health.

The V call is TRBV7-9, the J call TRBJ1-6; 7 positions match TRBD1. The junction had 8 bases not matched to a gene; V was cut back by 5 bases and J by 10 bases. This CDR3 is 14 amino acids long. Per the germline V gene, CDR1 is SEHNR and CDR2 is FQNEAQ (reference sequence). The CDR3 bases are TGTGCCAGCAGCCGCGGACAGGTCCGCTCACCCCTCCACTTT. Translated, it gives CASSRGQVRSPLHF.

The rearrangement joins TRBV4-1 to TRBJ1-2; D is possibly TRBD1 (6 bases). Germline CDR1 reads MGHRA; CDR2 reads YSYEKL. There are 15 residues in the CDR3. The germline V and J ends were trimmed by 4 bases and 1 base, with 13 bases remaining between them. The CDR3, as DNA: TGCGCCAGCAGCCTTCAGGGGACCATTAACTATGGCTACACCTTC. Protein: CASSLQGTINYGYTF.

V and J are TRBV27 and TRBJ1-1, with D possibly being TRBD1 (5 bases). The CDR3 contains 20 residues. Germline V gives CDR1 MNHEY, CDR2 SMNVEV (reference sequence). Trimming stripped 2 bases from V and 0 bases from J, with 25 bases between. In DNA form, the CDR3 reads TGTGCCAGCAGTTTAGGACGGGGGACCGGTCTCCGGCTTATGAACACTGAAGCTTTCTTT. Its protein product is CASSLGRGTGLRLMNTEAFF.

This sequence joins TRBV2 and TRBJ2-3, with 11 bases lining up with TRBD2. Germline assignment: CDR1 SNHLY and CDR2 FYNNEI. The CDR3 contains 15 residues. V gave up 8 bases and J gave up 3 bases; unmatched junction bases: 7. Here the CDR3 DNA reads TGTGCCAGCGGGGTAGCGGGGGGGTTAACAGATACGCAGTATTTT. Translating gives CASGVAGGLTDTQYF.

V is TRBV19 and J is TRBJ2-1, with TRBD2 identical over 10 bases. Looked up from germline, CDR1 is LNHDA and CDR2 is SQIVND (reference sequence). Unmatched junction bases numbered 13, after V lost 9 bases and J lost 11 bases. The CDR3 spans 14 residues. The CDR3 DNA follows: TGTGCCAGCTCTCACCCGGGACTAGCGACGCAGCAGTTCTTC. Translation: CASSHPGLATQQFF.

On this clone itself: The same CDR3 also results from other DNA sequences found in this sample. V and J are TRBV5-1 and TRBJ1-1, with TRBD1 matching 9 bases. The germline gives CDR1 SGHRS, CDR2 YFSETQ. V lost 0 bases, J lost 8 bases, and 11 bases stayed unmatched. The CDR3 loop spans 16 amino acids. The CDR3 nucleotides read TGCGCCAGCAGCTTGGATGGGGGGACAGGGAAGTCGGAAGCTTTCTTT. The encoded protein is CASSLDGGTGKSEAFF.